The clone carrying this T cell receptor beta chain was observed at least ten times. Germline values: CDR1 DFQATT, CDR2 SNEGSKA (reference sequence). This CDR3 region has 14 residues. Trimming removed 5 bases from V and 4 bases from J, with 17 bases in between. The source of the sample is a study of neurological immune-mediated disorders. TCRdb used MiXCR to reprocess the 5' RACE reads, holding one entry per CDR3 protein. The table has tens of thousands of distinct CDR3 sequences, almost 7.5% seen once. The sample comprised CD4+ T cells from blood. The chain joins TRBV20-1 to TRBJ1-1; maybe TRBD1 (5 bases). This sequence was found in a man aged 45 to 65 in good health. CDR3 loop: CSASRGGTSTEAFF. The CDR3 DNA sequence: TGCAGTGCTTCCCGGGGGGGTACCAGCACTGAAGCTTTCTTT.